The entry below describes one TCR beta chain. Its antigen is not identified. People whose metastatic non-small-cell lung cancer was chemo-refractory got focal radiation along with CTLA-4 blockade by ipilimumab. This sample is drawn from a study of radiotherapy plus CTLA-4 blockade in lung cancer. The overall study: In roughly 17% of patients, objective responses were seen; roughly 30% had disease control.

Study-wide results and caveats: TCR clones from tumors expanded in blood after radiotherapy plus ipilimumab. Best predicting response, reportedly, were early blood T cell clone dynamics, with interferon-beta.

Germline-derived CDR1 and CDR2 are LNHDA and SQIVND (reference sequence). The germline V and J ends were trimmed by 4 bases and 8 bases, with 17 bases remaining between them. This CDR3 comprises 15 residues. Sequencing used immunoSEQ multiplex PCR; TCRdb keeps in-frame clones, though not all of them. The data hold 95,000 to 150,000 clones, with 85% to 90% observed a single time. The starting material was peripheral blood, obtained from a patient treated with radiotherapy plus ipilimumab. The rearrangement links TRBV19 to TRBJ1-4; weak D call: TRBD1 (5 bases). The clonotype was recovered from a human donor with non-small cell lung cancer that progressed on radiotherapy plus ipilimumab. This CDR3 is CASSTAWGGAEKLFF. As DNA, the CDR3 is TGTGCCAGTAGTACCGCTTGGGGGGGTGCGGAAAAACTGTTTTTT.